The 19 T cell receptor beta chains below all came from one sample that was sequenced in a study of blood T cell repertoires in COVID-19. Profiling relied on immunoSEQ multiplex PCR, and the TCRdb table lists in-frame clones only, not all of them. The repertoire holds fewer than 90,000 clones, with roughly 91% as singletons. The sample was peripheral blood. These receptor sequences come from a human donor in a cohort sampled during active COVID-19.

The V gene is TRBV3-1 (or the pseudogene TRBV3-2), the J gene TRBJ2-1; maybe TRBD2 (6 bases). V was trimmed by 2 bases and J by 9 bases, leaving 29 bases between them. Germline V gives CDR1 LGHDT, CDR2 YNNKEL (reference sequence). The CDR3 runs 19 residues. CDR3 nucleotide sequence: TGTGCCAGCAGCCAAAGATATCACCCCCGTCTAGCGACTTGGAGTGAGCAGTTCTTC. It specifies CASSQRYHPRLATWSEQFF.

In its sample, this clone was seen a few times. The chain has TRBV6-6 and TRBJ1-3, with TRBD1 identical over 7 bases. V was clipped by 8 bases and J by 10 bases; unmatched bases: 5. This CDR3 contains 11 residues. In germline, CDR1 is MNHNY, CDR2 SVGAGI (reference sequence). In DNA form, the CDR3 reads TGTGCCAGCGGGACAGTCGGGACCATATATTTT. It specifies CASGTVGTIYF.

This clone was seen just once. CDR3 DNA sequence: TGTGCCAGGGTTCCCCCTACGGACCTCATAGGGGGTACGCAGTATTTT. Translating it yields CARVPPTDLIGGTQYF. J is TRBJ2-3 and V is TRBV2; maybe TRBD1 (6 bases). This CDR3 comprises 16 residues. Looked up from germline, CDR1 is SNHLY and CDR2 is FYNNEI. Trimming took off 9 bases at V and 8 bases at J, with 27 bases between the two ends. Variable domain in full (rest from reference TRBV2 and TRBJ2-3): EPEVTQTPSHQVTQMGQEVILRCVPISNHLYFYWYRQILGQKVEFLVSFYNNEISEKSEIFDDQFSVERPDGSNFTLKIRSTKLEDSAMYFCARVPPTDLIGGTQYFGPGTRLTVL.

On this clone itself: A read error may account for a junction end that differs from germline. V and J are TRBV4-1 and TRBJ2-2; 7 nucleotides align to TRBD2. The CDR3 loop spans 16 amino acids. The V gene's germline CDR1 is MGHRA and CDR2 YSYEKL. CDR3 nucleotides: TGCGTCAGCAGCCAAGGCCTAGCGGTAAACACCGGGGAGCTGTTTTTT. Translation: CVSSQGLAVNTGELFF.

The chain employs TRBV19 and TRBJ1-1; the D gene is possibly TRBD1 (5 bases). Germline values: CDR1 LNHDA, CDR2 SQIVND (reference sequence). Trimming left V 0 bases short and J 9 bases short, with 11 bases between. The CDR3 is 13 residues long. CDR3 amino acids: CASSIEGPYQAFF. The CDR3 DNA is TGTGCCAGTAGTATAGAGGGGCCCTATCAAGCTTTCTTT.

CDR3 nucleotide sequence: TGTGCCAGCAGCTTGTCCTCTAGCGGGGTATACAATGAGCAGTTCTTC. It specifies CASSLSSSGVYNEQFF. The chain joins TRBV5-6 to TRBJ2-1; 9 positions match TRBD2. Germline CDR1 and CDR2: SGHDT and YYEEEE. The CDR3 is 16 residues long. The trim removed 1 base at V and 4 bases at J, leaving 6 bases unmatched.

The chain carries TRBV18 and TRBJ2-7; 8 bases are shared with TRBD2. CDR1 and CDR2 from the germline V gene are KGHSH and LQKENI. This CDR3 region has 14 residues. V lost 3 bases, J lost 1 base, and 2 bases stayed unmatched. The DNA of the CDR3 is TGTGCCAGCTCACCGGGACTAGTGTCCTACGAGCAGTACTTC. Protein: CASSPGLVSYEQYF.

This clone was counted between two and nine times. The chain employs TRBV3-1 (or the pseudogene TRBV3-2) and TRBJ1-1, with unresolved D. V dropped 4 bases and J dropped 1 base, with 7 bases sitting between them. CDR1 is LGHDT and CDR2 is YNNKEL in the germline V gene (reference sequence). This CDR3 contains 13 residues. The CDR3 loop is CASSRNKNTEAFF. In DNA, the CDR3 is TGTGCCAGCAGCCGTAACAAGAACACTGAAGCTTTCTTT.

The chain is built from TRBV9 and TRBJ2-7, with TRBD2 as a possible D gene (6 bases). The CDR3 consists of 15 residues. CDR1 is SGDLS and CDR2 is YYNGEE in the germline V gene. Trimming removed 2 bases at V and 3 bases at J, with 15 bases between. The CDR3 DNA reads as TGTGCCAGCAGCGTGGCCGGGGGTGCCGTCTACGAGCAGTACTTC. It translates to CASSVAGGAVYEQYF.

V is TRBV6-5 and J is TRBJ1-1; 10 bases map to TRBD1. Trimming removed 6 bases from V and 3 bases from J; junction bases left unmatched: 7. The CDR3 is 15 amino acids. CDR1 MNHEY and CDR2 SVGAGI come from the germline V gene. Here the CDR3 DNA reads TGTGCCAGCAGGCGAGAGGGGACAGGGGACACTGAAGCTTTCTTT. Amino acid sequence: CASRREGTGDTEAFF.

The chain recombines TRBV29-1 with TRBJ2-2; 9 nucleotides line up with TRBD2. The CDR3 sequence is 14 residues long. Trimming removed 3 bases from V and 4 bases from J; junction bases left unmatched: 3. Germline CDR1 is SQVTM and CDR2 is ANQGSEA. The CDR3 DNA is TGCAGCGTTGACGGCGGGAGGGGCACCGGGGAGCTGTTTTTT. Its protein product is CSVDGGRGTGELFF.

J is TRBJ1-1 and V is TRBV2; perhaps TRBD1 as D (6 bases). The CDR3 covers 14 residues. Per germline, CDR1 SNHLY and CDR2 FYNNEI. The germline V and J ends were trimmed by 6 bases and 7 bases, with 18 bases remaining between them. CDR3: CASRQWGGLDEAFF. The CDR3 DNA sequence: TGTGCCAGCAGGCAGTGGGGGGGGCTCGATGAAGCTTTCTTT.

J is TRBJ2-3 and V is TRBV29-1; tentative D call: TRBD1 (6 bases). The V gene lost 4 bases and the J gene lost 4 bases, with 15 bases spanning the gap. CDR1 SQVTM and CDR2 ANQGSEA come from the germline V gene. The CDR3 covers 14 residues. The CDR3 region is CSVGYRAGADTQYF. Written as DNA, the CDR3 is TGCAGCGTTGGCTACAGGGCAGGGGCAGATACGCAGTATTTT.

This clone has just one count. This chain links TRBV24-1 with TRBJ2-2, with 9 bases that match TRBD2. Looked up from germline, CDR1 is KGHDR and CDR2 is SFDVKD. The CDR3 runs 20 residues. V lost 4 bases to trimming and J lost 3 bases; unmatched junction nucleotides: 17. The CDR3 sequence is CATSDLSGGAGGGYTGELFF. CDR3 coding DNA: TGTGCCACCAGTGACCTGTCGGGTGGTGCGGGAGGGGGATACACCGGGGAGCTGTTTTTT.

The chain is built from TRBV30 and TRBJ2-7; 9 bases agree with TRBD2. The CDR3 covers 14 residues. Germline V lookup: CDR1 GTSNPN, CDR2 SVGIG (reference sequence). The V and J ends lost 5 bases and 4 bases, in that order; junction bases with no gene match: 9. CDR3 loop: CAWAPLLAGYEQYV. The DNA for the CDR3 is TGTGCCTGGGCCCCCCTGCTAGCGGGGTACGAGCAGTACGTC.

This chain connects TRBV27 to TRBJ2-7; tentatively, D is TRBD1 (6 bases). V lost 3 bases, J lost 2 bases, and 11 bases lay in between. The CDR3 is 14 residues long. The germline CDR1 and CDR2 sequences are MNHEY and SMNVEV (reference sequence). DNA of the CDR3: TGTGCCAGCAGTTTGGCCCAGGGGCCCTACGAGCAGTACTTC. Its protein product is CASSLAQGPYEQYF.

This clone has only a few counts. The chain is built from TRBV19 and TRBJ1-1; D call uncertain. The CDR3 is 11 amino acids. V lost 3 bases to trimming and J lost 8 bases, with 7 bases between them. Germline assignment: CDR1 LNHDA and CDR2 SQIVND (reference sequence). The CDR3 DNA reads TGTGCCAGTAGTATGGCAGGAGAAGCTTTCTTT. As protein: CASSMAGEAFF.

CDR3 DNA sequence: TGCAGTGCTAGTTCGTCGGCCTACAATGAGCAGTTCTTC. Its protein product is CSASSSAYNEQFF. This sequence joins TRBV20-1 and TRBJ2-1; no clear D gene. The CDR3 has 13 residues. V was clipped by 3 bases and J by 2 bases, with 8 bases between them. Germline V lookup: CDR1 DFQATT, CDR2 SNEGSKA (reference sequence).

This clone was observed once. The J gene is TRBJ1-1, the V gene TRBV5-1; 9 bases align to TRBD1. The V gene end was trimmed by 7 bases and the J gene end by 7 bases; junction bases not matched to a gene: 11. The germline V gene encodes CDR1 SGHRS and CDR2 YFSETQ. This CDR3 region has 14 residues. The CDR3 reads CASSGTGYFDEAFF. The CDR3 DNA reads TGCGCCAGCTCCGGGACAGGGTATTTTGATGAAGCTTTCTTT.